Listed here is a single T cell receptor delta chain. Its specificity is unknown. This CDR3 region has 17 residues. V was pared by 4 bases and J by 1 base, with 19 bases between. Germline V gene lookup returns CDR1 TSWWSYY and CDR2 QGS. Alphabeta T cells were depleted, then CD3+ Vdelta1+ Vdelta2- thymocytes were FACS-sorted. Vdelta1+ thymocyte sorts reached between roughly 98% and 99.6% purity. The data are from a study of Vδ1+ human thymocytes. General observations from the study: In the thymus, TRG and TRD repertoires looked highly polyclonal with Gaussian CDR3 lengths. TRD repertoires were essentially private, unlike widely shared TRG clonotypes.

The template was reverse-transcribed extracted RNA. The CDR3 regions were amplified by multiplex PCR from V-gene primers to a constant-region primer. TCRdb re-called the multiplex PCR reads with CATT. This sample has roughly 76,000 delta-chain clones, with around 34% found just once. This clonotype originated in a boy younger than two who had congenital heart surgery. This sequence joins TRDV1 and TRDJ1; D unresolved. Sequencing used Vdelta1+ gamma-delta thymocytes from the thymus. This sample's subset: FACS-sorted CD3+ TCRalphabeta- TCRVdelta1+ TCRVdelta2- thymocytes. The CDR3 DNA is TGTGCTCTTGGGGCCCCCTGGACGTTTGGGTGCACCGATAAACTCATCTTT. Translated: CALGAPWTFGCTDKLIF.